A selection of T cell receptor beta chains follows, all from one sample in a study of shared clonotypes between healthy human individuals. The repertoire was sequenced with immunoSEQ multiplex PCR; TCRdb's copy has only in-frame clones and lacks some. The table has about 800,000 clones, 90% to 97% seen once. The sequenced sample consisted of naive CD8+ T cells sorted from blood. These receptors were obtained from a man younger than 40 in good health. The CDR3 runs from the conserved cysteine through the conserved F or W. A D gene is named only where the DNA matches it firmly. The size entry is marked missing in some rows and otherwise reads once, few, many or a size class.

NA	TRBJ1-5	once	TRBV5-6	CASSLGRGNQPQHF	TGTGCCAGCAGCTTGGGCAGGGGCAATCAGCCCCAGCATTTT
NA	TRBJ1-2	NA	TRBV27	CASSANGELYGYTF	TGTGCCAGCAGTGCTAATGGGGAACTCTATGGCTACACCTTC
NA	TRBJ2-1	NA	TRBV7-9	CASSGSTARNDNEQFF	TGTGCCAGCAGCGGCTCGACAGCTCGGAACGACAATGAGCAGTTCTTC
NA	TRBJ2-4	NA	TRBV6-5	CASSSGQGMAKNIQYF	TGTGCCAGCAGTTCTGGCCAGGGAATGGCCAAAAACATTCAGTACTTC
TRBD2	TRBJ2-4	NA	TRBV6-5	CASSFSGREYF	TGTGCCAGCAGTTTTAGCGGGAGGGAGTACTTC
TRBD1	TRBJ2-7	few	TRBV27	CASSGGPEQYF	TGTGCCAGCTCAGGGGGCCCCGAGCAGTACTTC
TRBD1	TRBJ1-1	NA	TRBV28	CASSQQGLDTEAFF	TGTGCCAGCAGCCAACAGGGGCTAGACACTGAAGCTTTCTTT
TRBD2	TRBJ2-1	NA	TRBV7-6	CASSSLAGGFNEQFF	TGTGCCAGCAGCTCCCTAGCGGGAGGATTCAATGAGCAGTTCTTC
NA	TRBJ1-2	NA	TRBV5-8	CASSTRQVRMGYTF	TGTGCCAGCAGCACCAGACAGGTCCGAATGGGCTACACCTTC
TRBD1	TRBJ1-2	NA	TRBV5-1	CASSGTGFDYGYTF	TGCGCCAGCAGCGGGACAGGGTTCGATTATGGCTACACCTTC
NA	TRBJ1-1	NA	TRBV15	CATRLEITTEAFF	TGTGCCACCAGGCTAGAGATTACCACTGAAGCTTTCTTT
TRBD1	TRBJ1-2	NA	TRBV5-1	CASTSRTGENYGYTF	TGCGCCAGCACGTCACGGACAGGGGAAAACTATGGCTACACCTTC
TRBD1	TRBJ2-5	NA	TRBV28	CASSYPKTGGSLQYF	TGTGCCAGCAGTTACCCGAAGACAGGGGGCAGCCTTCAGTACTTC
NA	TRBJ2-3	NA	TRBV27	CASSLYLTDTQYF	TGTGCCAGCAGTTTATACCTCACAGATACGCAGTATTTT
TRBD1	TRBJ2-1	NA	TRBV5-1	CASSLGQGIYNEQFF	TGCGCCAGCAGCTTAGGACAGGGCATTTACAATGAGCAGTTCTTC
NA	TRBJ2-1	NA	TRBV6-5	CASTSTGITNNEQFF	TGTGCCAGCACTTCTACCGGGATTACAAACAATGAGCAGTTCTTC
TRBD2	TRBJ2-2	NA	TRBV29-1	CSAGVAGEPPFGTGELFF	TGCAGCGCCGGGGTAGCGGGAGAACCCCCCTTTGGCACCGGGGAGCTGTTTTTT
NA	TRBJ1-1	NA	TRBV7-6	CASSRISGIRGNTEAFF	TGTGCCAGCAGCCGTATATCGGGGATCCGAGGGAACACTGAAGCTTTCTTT
NA	TRBJ2-7	NA	TRBV29-1	CSVTGTAYEQYF	TGCAGCGTTACCGGGACTGCCTACGAGCAGTACTTC
TRBD1	TRBJ2-1	NA	TRBV9	CASSVAGTDINEQFF	TGTGCCAGCAGCGTAGCAGGGACAGATATCAATGAGCAGTTCTTC
NA	TRBJ2-6	NA	TRBV27	CASSLLAGPRSGANVLTF	TGTGCCAGCAGCCTTCTCGCAGGCCCGAGGTCTGGGGCCAACGTCCTGACTTTC
NA	TRBJ2-3	NA	TRBV9	CASSVEGADTDTQYF	TGTGCCAGCAGCGTAGAAGGGGCCGACACAGATACGCAGTATTTT
NA	TRBJ1-4	NA	TRBV7-9	CASSLEASGGLFF	TGTGCCAGCAGCTTAGAGGCTAGTGGTGGACTGTTTTTT
TRBD2	TRBJ2-1	NA	TRBV7-3	CASSISGTGYNEQFF	TGTGCCAGCAGTATTAGCGGGACTGGCTACAATGAGCAGTTCTTC
NA	TRBJ1-5	NA	TRBV4-1	CASSQGEHQPQHF	TGCGCCAGCAGCCAAGGGGAGCATCAGCCCCAGCATTTT
NA	TRBJ1-1	NA	TRBV30	CAWMGYPATEAFF	TGTGCCTGGATGGGGTATCCAGCCACTGAAGCTTTCTTT
TRBD1	TRBJ2-3	NA	TRBV2	CASRGQTSTDTQYF	TGTGCCAGCCGGGGACAGACTAGCACAGATACGCAGTATTTT
NA	TRBJ2-2	NA	TRBV27	CAAWSNTGELFF	TGTGCCGCTTGGTCAAACACCGGGGAGCTGTTTTTT
TRBD2	TRBJ2-3	NA	TRBV29-1	CSVERRGSGTDTQYF	TGCAGCGTTGAAAGGCGGGGGTCGGGCACAGATACGCAGTATTTT
NA	TRBJ2-7	NA	TRBV7-2	CASSFRSPSRGDEQYF	TGTGCCAGCAGCTTCCGGTCACCGTCGAGGGGCGACGAGCAGTACTTC
NA	TRBJ2-5	once	TRBV7-8	CASSLRRDAEETQYF	TGTGCCAGCAGCTTACGTCGCGACGCAGAAGAGACCCAGTACTTC
TRBD2	TRBJ2-7	NA	TRBV27	CASSSGTSRYEQYF	TGTGCCAGCAGTTCCGGGACTAGCAGGTACGAGCAGTACTTC
NA	TRBJ2-7	NA	TRBV15	CATSRDLSYEQYF	TGTGCCACCAGCAGGGACTTGTCCTACGAGCAGTACTTC
TRBD1	TRBJ2-7	NA	TRBV27	CASSFAGTAIYEQYF	TGTGCCAGCAGTTTCGCCGGGACAGCGATATACGAGCAGTACTTC
NA	TRBJ2-2	NA	TRBV27	CASTQGLASNGELFF	TGTGCCAGCACCCAGGGGCTAGCGTCCAACGGGGAGCTGTTTTTT
NA	TRBJ2-1	NA	TRBV9	CASSLSSYNEQFF	TGTGCCAGCAGTCTGAGCTCCTACAATGAGCAGTTCTTC
NA	TRBJ2-1	NA	TRBV9	CASSGLTKTDNEQFF	TGTGCCAGCAGCGGATTAACAAAAACCGACAATGAGCAGTTCTTC
NA	TRBJ2-1	NA	TRBV27	CASSRLPGLNNEQFF	TGTGCCAGCAGTCGCCTCCCCGGACTCAACAATGAGCAGTTCTTC
TRBD2	TRBJ2-2	NA	TRBV9	CASSPLAGKNTGELFF	TGTGCCAGCAGCCCCCTAGCGGGAAAGAACACCGGGGAGCTGTTTTTT
TRBD2	TRBJ2-2	NA	TRBV6-1	CASSEIVIAGDTGELFF	TGTGCCAGCAGTGAAATAGTTATAGCGGGAGACACCGGGGAGCTGTTTTTT
TRBD1	TRBJ2-7	NA	TRBV19	CASSLQGQYYEQYF	TGTGCCAGTAGTTTACAGGGACAGTACTACGAGCAGTACTTC
NA	TRBJ2-2	NA	TRBV29-1	CSVEDNNTGELFF	TGCAGCGTTGAAGATAACAACACCGGGGAGCTGTTTTTT
NA	TRBJ1-1	NA	TRBV4-1	CASSPSLSRPEAFF	TGCGCCAGCAGCCCTAGTCTATCAAGACCTGAAGCTTTCTTT
NA	TRBJ2-4	NA	TRBV5-5	CASSLIGSSGQRDIQYF	TGTGCCAGCAGCTTGATAGGATCCTCGGGACAGCGGGACATTCAGTACTTC
NA	TRBJ2-3	NA	TRBV19	CASSTPTPRYGGDTQYF	TGTGCCAGTAGTACTCCTACACCGCGTTACGGGGGAGATACGCAGTATTTT